Below are 27 T cell receptor beta chains sequenced from a single sample in a study of blood T cell repertoires in COVID-19. Repertoires were generated with immunoSEQ multiplex PCR, while TCRdb's copy carries only in-frame clones and drops some. The sample holds more than 110,000 clones, more than 75% seen once. The source material was peripheral blood. The source of these receptors is a woman at least 80 years old with acute or convalescent COVID-19.

The table lists this clone with a count of one. The chain combines TRBV12-3 or TRBV12-4 with TRBJ1-1, with 11 bases matching TRBD1. V trimming: 6 bases; J trimming: 5 bases; junction bases outside the gene matches: 2. This CDR3 contains 13 residues. The CDR3 protein is CASRWDRGTEAFF. CDR3 nucleotides: TGTGCCAGCAGGTGGGACAGGGGGACTGAAGCTTTCTTT.

The chain combines TRBV10-3 with TRBJ1-2; the match to TRBD1 covers 11 bases. V shed 6 bases and J 5 bases; nucleotides not matched to a gene: 5. Germline V gene lookup returns CDR1 ENHRY and CDR2 SYGVKD. The length of the CDR3 is 14 residues. The CDR3 here is CAIRGQGARYGYTF. DNA of the CDR3: TGTGCCATCAGAGGACAGGGGGCAAGGTATGGCTACACCTTC.

The chain carries TRBV6-5 and TRBJ2-7; 9 bases line up with TRBD2. Germline values: CDR1 MNHEY, CDR2 SVGAGI. The length of the CDR3 is 16 residues. V shed 0 bases, J shed 3 bases, and the junction held 6 bases outside the gene matches. CDR3 nucleotide sequence: TGTGCCAGCAGTTACTCTTTAGCGGGGGCAAACTACGAGCAGTACTTC. As protein: CASSYSLAGANYEQYF.

This rearrangement joins TRBV5-6 to TRBJ2-7, with a tentative D call TRBD1 (5 bases). The CDR3 runs to 15 residues. Per germline, CDR1 SGHDT and CDR2 YYEEEE. The V gene lost 1 base and the J gene lost 2 bases, with 13 bases spanning the gap. This CDR3 reads CASSLFARATYEQYF. CDR3 in DNA: TGTGCCAGCAGCTTGTTTGCCAGGGCAACCTACGAGCAGTACTTC.

This sequence joins TRBV3-1 (or the pseudogene TRBV3-2) and TRBJ2-7; D unresolved. Trimming cost V 0 bases and J 3 bases, with 3 bases left between them. This CDR3 contains 12 residues. Germline CDR1 LGHDT, CDR2 YNNKEL (reference sequence). This CDR3 is CASSQDYYEQYF. In nucleotides, the CDR3 is TGTGCCAGCAGCCAAGATTACTACGAGCAGTACTTC.

V and J are TRBV4-1 and TRBJ1-2; TRBD1 matches 10 bases. This CDR3 has 16 amino acids. The V gene's germline CDR1 is MGHRA and CDR2 YSYEKL. V gave up 5 bases and J gave up 4 bases; unmatched junction bases: 10. CDR3 nucleotides: TGCGCCAGCAGCGCACGGGGGACAGGGGACCCCTATGGCTACACCTTC. As protein: CASSARGTGDPYGYTF.

The V gene is TRBV9, the J gene TRBJ1-2, with TRBD1 matching 7 bases. CDR1 is SGDLS and CDR2 is YYNGEE in the germline V gene. Trimming at V came to 0 bases and at J to 8 bases, leaving 4 bases not matched to a gene. The CDR3 has 13 residues. The DNA for the CDR3 is TGTGCCAGCAGCGTAGACAGGGGTGGAGGCTACACCTTC. This encodes CASSVDRGGGYTF.

This rearrangement joins TRBV7-3 to TRBJ2-4, with D perhaps TRBD2 (6 bases). Trimming stripped 1 base from V and 9 bases from J, with 10 bases between. This CDR3 region has 13 residues. Per germline, CDR1 SGHTA and CDR2 FQGTGA. The CDR3 nucleotides read TGTGCCAGCAGCTTAAGCGGGGAAGGCATTCAGTACTTC. This translates into CASSLSGEGIQYF.

The chain combines TRBV2 with TRBJ1-5, with TRBD1 identical over 8 bases. The V and J ends lost 5 bases and 6 bases, in that order; junction bases with no gene match: 3. Germline values: CDR1 SNHLY, CDR2 FYNNEI. The CDR3 has 13 residues. The CDR3: CASSIRGPQPQHF. The CDR3 region has the DNA TGTGCCAGCAGTATCAGGGGGCCTCAGCCCCAGCATTTT.

This clone was detected a few times. V is TRBV7-3 and J is TRBJ1-6; 9 positions agree with TRBD1. This CDR3 has 16 residues. Losses at the gene ends were 1 base for V and 7 bases for J; bases not matched to a gene: 5. Looked up from germline, CDR1 is SGHTA and CDR2 is FQGTGA. CDR3 region: CASSLSGTGSNSPLHF. The CDR3 DNA reads TGTGCCAGCAGCTTAAGCGGGACAGGGTCCAATTCACCCCTCCACTTT.

The chain uses TRBV9 and TRBJ1-2; 8 bases map to TRBD1. The J segment lost 2 bases and the V segment lost 6 bases, leaving 6 bases of the junction unmatched. There are 14 residues in the CDR3. CDR1 and CDR2 from the germline V gene are SGDLS and YYNGEE. The CDR3 sequence: CASIRAGGNYGYTF. The DNA of the CDR3 is TGTGCCAGCATAAGGGCAGGGGGCAACTATGGCTACACCTTC.

The chain links TRBV29-1 to TRBJ1-2; the D is unclear. The germline V gene encodes CDR1 SQVTM and CDR2 ANQGSEA. The CDR3 is 12 amino acids. Trimming pared 4 bases from V and 0 bases from J, leaving 6 bases between. CDR3 coding DNA: TGCAGCGTTGTCCCAGCTAACTATGGCTACACCTTC. Its protein product is CSVVPANYGYTF.

This sequence joins TRBV12-3 or TRBV12-4 and TRBJ2-7; D perhaps matches TRBD1 (6 bases). CDR3 size: 13 residues. Trimming removed 6 bases at V and 3 bases at J, with 12 bases between. The CDR3 protein is CASRSRGSYEQYF. Here the CDR3 DNA reads TGTGCCAGCAGATCCAGGGGTAGCTACGAGCAGTACTTC.

The rearrangement uses TRBV2 and TRBJ1-5, with D maybe TRBD1 (5 bases). Germline V gene sequence: CDR1 SNHLY, CDR2 FYNNEI. The CDR3 sequence is 14 residues long. V shed 4 bases and J shed 2 bases, with 9 bases lying between them. CDR3 sequence reads: CASSVRTRNQPQHF. The CDR3, as DNA: TGTGCCAGCAGTGTAAGGACACGCAATCAGCCCCAGCATTTT.

V usage is TRBV5-1 and J usage is TRBJ2-7, with TRBD2 matching 7 bases. Germline loops: CDR1 SGHRS, CDR2 YFSETQ. Trimming at V came to 0 bases and at J to 3 bases, leaving 12 bases not matched to a gene. This CDR3 is built from 17 residues. CDR3 protein: CASSLGWGGDPDYEQYF. The CDR3 DNA follows: TGCGCCAGCAGCTTGGGTTGGGGAGGGGACCCGGACTACGAGCAGTACTTC. The variable domain in full, with the rest retrieved from reference TRBV5-1 and TRBJ2-7, is KAGVTQTPRYLIKTRGQQVTLSCSPISGHRSVSWYQQTPGQGLQFLFEYFSETQRNKGNFPGRFSGRQFSNSRSEMNVSTLELGDSALYLCASSLGWGGDPDYEQYFGPGTRLTVT.

The chain links TRBV5-1 to TRBJ2-7, with 9 nucleotides matching TRBD1. This CDR3 contains 14 residues. Germline V gene lookup returns CDR1 SGHRS and CDR2 YFSETQ. V gave up 4 bases and J gave up 12 bases; unmatched junction bases: 14. The CDR3 loop is CASSEGQGLTSRYF. The CDR3 region has the DNA TGCGCCAGCAGCGAGGGACAGGGTTTGACATCTAGGTACTTC.

The gene calls are TRBV19 and TRBJ1-2; D not certain. CDR1 is LNHDA, CDR2 SQIVND, per germline (reference sequence). The germline V and J ends were trimmed by 2 bases and 8 bases, with 9 bases remaining between them. The CDR3 totals 12 residues. CDR3 loop: CASSIREMGYTF. CDR3 bases: TGTGCCAGTAGTATAAGGGAGATGGGCTACACCTTC.

The chain uses TRBV10-3 and TRBJ2-7; 7 bases are a match to TRBD1. The junction had 12 bases not matched to a gene; V was cut back by 6 bases and J by 1 base. The V gene's germline CDR1 is ENHRY and CDR2 SYGVKD. The length of the CDR3 is 16 residues. CDR3 protein: CAISRNLDRRSYEQYF. DNA for the CDR3: TGTGCCATCAGCCGGAACCTGGACAGGCGGTCCTACGAGCAGTACTTC.

CDR3 protein: CASSLSTGGGQPQHF. The CDR3, as DNA: TGCGCCAGCAGCTTATCGACAGGGGGCGGACAGCCCCAGCATTTT. V gene TRBV5-1 combines with J gene TRBJ1-5; 10 positions agree with TRBD1. V lost 2 bases to trimming and J lost 7 bases; unmatched junction nucleotides: 6. The CDR3 is made up of 15 amino acids. Germline CDR1 reads SGHRS; CDR2 reads YFSETQ.

The chain employs TRBV6-5 and TRBJ1-1, with no clear D. V lost 0 bases and J 7 bases, leaving 15 bases between the germline ends. The CDR3 totals 15 residues. Per the germline V gene, CDR1 is MNHEY and CDR2 is SVGAGI. In DNA form, the CDR3 reads TGTGCCAGCAGTTACTCAGCCTCCCGAGCATATGAAGCTTTCTTT. Protein sequence: CASSYSASRAYEAFF.

V is TRBV27 and J is TRBJ1-5, with D possibly TRBD1 on 5 matching bases. The CDR3 consists of 15 residues. Germline CDR1 MNHEY, CDR2 SMNVEV (reference sequence). V dropped 3 bases and J dropped 7 bases, with 16 bases sitting between them. This chain's CDR3 is CASSFGQGSNQPQHF. CDR3 sequence (DNA): TGTGCCAGCAGTTTTGGCCAGGGATCCAACCAGCCCCAGCATTTT.

This clone has just one count. The germline gene is not matched at one end of the junction; a read error may be the cause. The chain is built from TRBV5-8 and TRBJ2-1; D is ambiguous. The CDR3 consists of 12 residues. Germline lookup yields CDR1 SGHTS and CDR2 YDEGEE. The CDR3 coding sequence is TGTGCCGGCAGCTGGGCAATCCATGAGCAGTTCTTC. It codes for CAGSWAIHEQFF.

This clone was detected a few times. The rearrangement links TRBV11-2 to TRBJ2-1; 10 nucleotides align to TRBD1. CDR3 size: 15 residues. Germline CDR1 reads SGHAT; CDR2 reads FQNNGV. The V segment lost 6 bases and the J segment 2 bases; nucleotides outside the gene matches: 4. The CDR3 protein is CASRGTGVPYNEQFF. The CDR3 DNA sequence: TGTGCCAGCAGGGGGACAGGGGTCCCCTACAATGAGCAGTTCTTC.

This sequence joins TRBV27 and TRBJ2-5; the D gene is possibly TRBD1 (5 bases). This CDR3 region has 13 residues. Trimming stripped 5 bases from V and 5 bases from J, with 12 bases between. In germline, CDR1 is MNHEY, CDR2 SMNVEV (reference sequence). The CDR3 DNA follows: TGTGCCAGCAGTGCCCAGGGTGCGGAGACCCAGTACTTC. This gives the protein CASSAQGAETQYF.

The chain employs TRBV5-5 and TRBJ1-5, with a possible D match to TRBD1 (5 bases). V was trimmed by 3 bases and J by 9 bases, leaving 16 bases between them. This CDR3 is 14 amino acids long. Looked up from germline, CDR1 is SGHKS and CDR2 is YYEKEE (reference sequence). This CDR3 reads CASSSGTSRTPQHF. CDR3 sequence (DNA): TGTGCCAGCAGCTCCGGGACTTCTCGGACGCCCCAGCATTTT.

CDR3 loop: CASHRQGGTEAFF. Written as DNA, the CDR3 is TGTGCCAGTCATCGACAGGGAGGAACTGAAGCTTTCTTT. The genes are TRBV28 and TRBJ1-1; 7 nucleotides line up with TRBD1. CDR1 and CDR2 (germline): MDHEN, SYDVKM. With 9 bases clipped from V and 5 bases from J, the junction kept 9 bases outside the gene matches. The CDR3 totals 13 residues.

The chain links TRBV18 to TRBJ2-7; TRBD2 matches at 9 bases. The V gene end was trimmed by 2 bases and the J gene end by 6 bases; junction bases not matched to a gene: 5. The CDR3 runs to 14 residues. The germline V gene has CDR1 KGHSH and CDR2 LQKENI. The DNA for the CDR3 is TGTGCCAGCTCACCAGGGACTAGCACACCCGAGCAGTACTTC. Protein product: CASSPGTSTPEQYF.